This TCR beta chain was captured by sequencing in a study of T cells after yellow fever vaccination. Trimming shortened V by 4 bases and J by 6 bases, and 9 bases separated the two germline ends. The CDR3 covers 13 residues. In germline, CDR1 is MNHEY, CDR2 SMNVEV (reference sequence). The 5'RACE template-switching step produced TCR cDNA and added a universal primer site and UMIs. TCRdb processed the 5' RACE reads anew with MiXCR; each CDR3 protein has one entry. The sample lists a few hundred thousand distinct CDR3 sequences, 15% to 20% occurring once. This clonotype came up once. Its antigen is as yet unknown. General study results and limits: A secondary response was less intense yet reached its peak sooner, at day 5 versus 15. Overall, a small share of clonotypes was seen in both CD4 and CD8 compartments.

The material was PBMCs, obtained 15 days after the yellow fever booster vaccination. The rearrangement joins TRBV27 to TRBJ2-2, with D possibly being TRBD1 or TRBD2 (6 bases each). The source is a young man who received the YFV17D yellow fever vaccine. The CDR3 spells CASSSGAAGELFF. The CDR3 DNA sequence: TGTGCCAGCAGTTCGGGGGCGGCCGGGGAGCTGTTTTTT.